Listed below are T cell receptor beta chains from one sample, sequenced in a study of control samples from healthy donors and cancer patients. Sequencing used immunoSEQ multiplex PCR; TCRdb keeps in-frame clones, though not all of them. The sample has 150,000 to 190,000 clones, more than 85% seen once. What was sequenced was blood. These receptors were obtained from a middle-aged man in good health. Each CDR3 is given with its conserved first and last residue. The order of the fields is CDR3 DNA, CDR3 protein, clone size, D gene, J gene, V gene. D genes are given only for firm matches. For some rows the clone size is stated as once, few or many, or as a class when expanded; others skip it.

TGTGCCAGCAGCAGACAGGGGGTATCCTACGAGCAGTACTTC,CASSRQGVSYEQYF,.,TRBD1,TRBJ2-7,TRBV5-6
TGTGCCAGCATAAGGGGGGCTAGCGGGAGCTTCCACGAGCAGTACTTC,CASIRGASGSFHEQYF,.,TRBD2,TRBJ2-7,TRBV2
TGTGCCAGCAGTCCCTCAGGGGGCACGAATGAAAAACTGTTTTTT,CASSPSGGTNEKLFF,.,TRBD1,TRBJ1-4,TRBV6-5
TGTGCCAGCAGTTCCCCGAGTAGCCGGAGGGTTAATGAGCAGTTCTTC,CASSSPSSRRVNEQFF,.,.,TRBJ2-1,TRBV28
TGTGCCAGCAGTTACTCGGACAGGGGGTTCAATTCACCCCTCCACTTT,CASSYSDRGFNSPLHF,.,TRBD1,TRBJ1-6,TRBV6-5
TGTGCCAGCAGCTTGACAAATTCCTACGAGCAGTACTTC,CASSLTNSYEQYF,.,.,TRBJ2-7,TRBV5-4
TGCGCCAGCAGCTCCGGGACGGACTACAATGAGCAGTTCTTC,CASSSGTDYNEQFF,.,.,TRBJ2-1,TRBV5-1
TGTGCCAGCACCCTACAGGGGGCGGACTATGGCTACACCTTC,CASTLQGADYGYTF,once,TRBD1,TRBJ1-2,TRBV5-4
TGTGCTAGCAGCTTAGGTCCAGCCAACACCGGGGAGCTGTTTTTT,CASSLGPANTGELFF,.,.,TRBJ2-2,TRBV7-7
TGTGCCAGCACCAGGGGGACTGGCTACACCTTC,CASTRGTGYTF,once,TRBD1,TRBJ1-2,TRBV28
TGTGCCAGCAGCCCTAGACTAGCGGGGGCGAAAGATACGCAGTATTTT,CASSPRLAGAKDTQYF,.,TRBD2,TRBJ2-3,TRBV28
TGCGCCAGCAGCCAATCCTTACAGAACACTGAAGCTTTCTTT,CASSQSLQNTEAFF,.,.,TRBJ1-1,TRBV4-1
TGTGCCAGTAGTAAACACAGGGGACCCAATGAAAAACTGTTTTTT,CASSKHRGPNEKLFF,.,TRBD1,TRBJ1-4,TRBV19